A selection of T cell receptor beta chains follows, all from one sample in a study of monozygotic twins with inflammatory bowel disease. TCRdb processed the 5' RACE reads again and assigns one entry to each CDR3 protein, with no DNA. The table for this sample gives approximately 400,000 distinct CDR3 sequences. Sequences were obtained from blood. Receptor source: a human donor with ulcerative colitis or Crohn's disease, or a healthy co-twin of an affected twin (not recorded which). CDR3s include the opening cysteine and the closing phenylalanine or tryptophan.

TRBV7-9	TRBJ2-2	CASSTRDTGELFF
TRBV7-2	TRBJ2-1	CASSPQSVVAGDEQFF
TRBV28	TRBJ1-6	CASSLWGTPLHF
TRBV29-1	TRBJ2-3	CSVGSADTQYF
TRBV27	TRBJ2-1	CASSQSTTGQLYNEQFF
TRBV24-1	TRBJ2-5	CATMRGPDSQETQYF
TRBV27	TRBJ2-1	CASSFVLAGDNEQFF
TRBV20-1	TRBJ1-6	CSARPYRNSPLHF
TRBV4-1	TRBJ2-1	CASSQDNPEGQFF
TRBV12-3/TRBV12-4	TRBJ1-5	CASRRTGGQPQHF
TRBV5-6	TRBJ2-5	CASGSLPAGVQETQYF
TRBV5-1	TRBJ1-2	CASSLVSSPSANYGYTF
TRBV20-1	TRBJ1-5	CSARRDRANQPQHF
TRBV9	TRBJ2-5	CASGGQQTQYF
TRBV19	TRBJ2-2	CASSPDPYPAGTGELFF
TRBV29-1	TRBJ1-4	CSAGFRGEKLFF
TRBV27	TRBJ2-1	CASSSPSREDYNEQFF
TRBV18	TRBJ1-3	CASSPIGGNTIYF
TRBV5-5	TRBJ2-7	CASSTYRDRGLYEQYF
TRBV7-8	TRBJ2-3	CASSLGALLDTQYF
TRBV27	TRBJ2-7	CASSFGTNVISQYF
TRBV25-1	TRBJ2-3	CASSPSGRTDTQYF
TRBV20-1	TRBJ1-2	CSALGKRNYGYTF
TRBV4-3	TRBJ2-7	CASSQDWGGTGAVEQYF
TRBV5-1	TRBJ1-1	CASSFRGLNTEAFF
TRBV7-2	TRBJ1-4	CASSLQANEKLFF
TRBV5-6	TRBJ1-2	CASSIQGATNYGYTF
TRBV20-1	TRBJ1-1	CSARDPSVVTEAFF
TRBV6-1	TRBJ2-2	CASSPGTAVTGELFF
TRBV4-1	TRBJ2-1	CASSHDRASGYNEQFF
TRBV29-1	TRBJ2-3	CSVRRGSSDTQYF
TRBV7-9	TRBJ1-1	CASSLVEPPGAFF
TRBV12-3/TRBV12-4	TRBJ2-1	CASTSGTYNEQFF